Following are 8 T cell receptor beta chains from one sample sequenced in a study of blood T cell repertoires in COVID-19. Assay used: immunoSEQ multiplex PCR; TCRdb lists only in-frame clones, some missing. The sample has about 220,000 clones; over 75% are singletons. Input material: PBMCs or T cells enriched from blood (not recorded which). These receptors all stem from a woman in her fifties or sixties who had recovered from COVID-19.

The chain is built from TRBV7-2 and TRBJ2-7; TRBD1 matches 7 bases. Germline assignment: CDR1 SGHTA and CDR2 FQGNSA. This CDR3 spans 16 amino acids. J gave up 2 bases and V 4 bases, and 11 bases lay outside the gene matches. The CDR3 here is CASSYNPTGSPYEQYF. CDR3 in DNA: TGTGCCAGCAGCTACAATCCGACAGGGTCCCCCTACGAGCAGTACTTC.

The chain uses TRBV6-6 and TRBJ2-5; 7 nucleotides agree with TRBD1. The J segment lost 1 base and the V segment lost 6 bases, leaving 5 bases of the junction unmatched. Germline CDR1 is MNHNY and CDR2 is SVGAGI (reference sequence). This CDR3 is built from 14 residues. The CDR3 region has the DNA TGTGCCAGCAGGCACTCAGGGGGCCAAGAGACCCAGTACTTC. It is translated as CASRHSGGQETQYF.

V is TRBV4-2 and J is TRBJ2-1, with 10 bases identical to TRBD1. CDR1 is LGHNA and CDR2 is YNFKEQ in the germline V gene. This CDR3 comprises 16 residues. V was clipped by 4 bases and J by 11 bases; unmatched bases: 14. The DNA of the CDR3 is TGTGCCAGCAGCCCTACCGGGACAGGGGACCCGTATAAGCAGTTCTTC. Its protein product is CASSPTGTGDPYKQFF.

This clone was counted between two and nine times. The DNA for the CDR3 is TGTGCCAGCAGCTTAGAGACTAGCGGGAGAGGCAAGCAGTACTTC. Residues: CASSLETSGRGKQYF. The gene calls are TRBV11-2 and TRBJ2-7, with 12 bases aligning to TRBD2. The CDR3 is made up of 15 amino acids. Germline V CDR1 and CDR2: SGHAT, FQNNGV. Trimming took 0 bases from V and 8 from J; bases not matched to a gene: 5.

The chain joins TRBV4-1 to TRBJ2-1; 7 bases are shared with TRBD1. Germline V gene sequence: CDR1 MGHRA, CDR2 YSYEKL. The ends lost 7 bases at V and 7 bases at J; junction bases unmatched: 10. CDR3 size: 14 residues. This chain's CDR3 is CASKTGNSDNEQFF. The CDR3 coding sequence is TGCGCCAGCAAGACAGGGAATAGTGATAATGAGCAGTTCTTC.

The J gene is TRBJ2-3, the V gene TRBV2; 10 bases fit TRBD1. J gave up 4 bases and V 5 bases, and 6 bases lay outside the gene matches. The CDR3 consists of 15 residues. Germline V gene data show CDR1 as SNHLY and CDR2 as FYNNEI. DNA of the CDR3: TGTGCCAGCAGTTCCTTTGGACAGGGGGCAGATACGCAGTATTTT. It yields the protein CASSSFGQGADTQYF. Full variable domain (outside the CDR3, taken from reference TRBV2 and TRBJ2-3): EPEVTQTPSHQVTQMGQEVILRCVPISNHLYFYWYRQILGQKVEFLVSFYNNEISEKSEIFDDQFSVERPDGSNFTLKIRSTKLEDSAMYFCASSSFGQGADTQYFGPGTRLTVL.

This chain uses TRBV10-3 with TRBJ2-3; a weak D match, TRBD2 (6 bases). The CDR3 spans 14 residues. V was trimmed by 5 bases and J by 4 bases, leaving 13 bases between them. Germline CDR1 reads ENHRY; CDR2 reads SYGVKD. CDR3 region: CAISPGVDADTQYF. The CDR3 nucleotides are TGTGCCATCAGTCCGGGGGTCGATGCAGATACGCAGTATTTT.

This clone was recorded a few times. The chain combines TRBV25-1 with TRBJ2-2; tentatively, D is TRBD1 (6 bases). Germline CDR1 and CDR2: MGHDK and SYGVNS. Deletions cut 4 bases from V and 3 bases from J, with 12 bases between. The CDR3 covers 15 residues. CDR3: CASSAPRGDTGELFF. In DNA form, the CDR3 reads TGTGCCAGCAGTGCCCCCAGGGGCGACACCGGGGAGCTGTTTTTT.